The source of this TCR beta chain is a study of blood T cell repertoires in COVID-19. Study context: In each case, the material was cDNA or gDNA derived from T cells, B-cell-depleted T cells, or PBMCs.

This table comes from immunoSEQ multiplex PCR, and its TCRdb copy is limited to in-frame clones, with some not included. There are about 66,000 clones in the sample; about nine tenths occur only once, and 7.3% lies in the top ten. The sequence derives from a human donor in a cohort sampled during active COVID-19. The sequenced sample consisted of peripheral blood.

The CDR3 DNA sequence: TGTGCCACCAGTGACTCAGACAGGGCGGGATCAGATACGCAGTATTTT. It yields the protein CATSDSDRAGSDTQYF. V and J are TRBV24-1 and TRBJ2-3, with a possible D match to TRBD1 (7 bases). V was cut by 4 bases and J by 4 bases, with 17 bases left in between. Germline V lookup: CDR1 KGHDR, CDR2 SFDVKD. The CDR3 spans 16 residues.